The 18 T cell receptor beta chains given below trace back to one sample, sequenced in a study of cytomegalovirus exposure and HLA in healthy donors. The PCR had 60 Vbeta and 13 Jbeta primers. The repertoire was sequenced with immunoSEQ multiplex PCR; TCRdb's copy has only in-frame clones and lacks some. The sample lists around 170,000 clones, roughly 79% occurring once. What was sequenced was PBMCs. These receptors were taken from a man aged 35 to 55 in good health and CMV-seronegative.

The table lists this clone with a count of one. The chain joins TRBV7-8 to TRBJ1-1; D is unresolved. Germline CDR1 is SGHVS and CDR2 is FQNEAQ. This CDR3 contains 12 residues. Trimming took 10 bases from V and 7 from J, leaving 16 bases between them. CDR3 amino acids: CATNVVGDEAFF. The DNA for the CDR3 is TGTGCCACCAATGTGGTCGGGGATGAAGCTTTCTTT. Looking up the rest from reference TRBV7-8 and TRBJ1-1 gives the full variable domain: GAGVSQSPRYKVAKRGQDVALRCDPISGHVSLFWYQQALGQGPEFLTYFQNEAQLDKSGLPSDRFFAERPEGSVSTLKIQRTQQEDSAVYLCATNVVGDEAFFGQGTRLTVV.

CDR3 residues: CASSFGTGNSPLHF. CDR3 sequence (DNA): TGTGCCAGCAGTTTCGGGACAGGGAATTCACCCCTCCACTTT. The V call is TRBV28, the J call TRBJ1-6, with TRBD1 identical over 9 bases. CDR1 and CDR2 from the germline V gene are MDHEN and SYDVKM. There are 14 residues in the CDR3. V was pared by 3 bases and J by 7 bases, with 1 base of the junction left unmatched.

V and J are TRBV27 and TRBJ1-2, with 7 bases aligning to TRBD1. The germline V gene encodes CDR1 MNHEY and CDR2 SMNVEV (reference sequence). V lost 5 bases and J lost 7; bases outside the gene matches: 7. This CDR3 contains 13 residues. In DNA form, the CDR3 reads TGTGCCAGCAGTCAAACAGGGGTACGTGGCTACACCTTC. It is translated as CASSQTGVRGYTF.

In this sample, this clone turned up once. The chain employs TRBV5-4 and TRBJ1-1; TRBD1 is a possible D gene (5 bases). The CDR3 has 14 residues. V dropped 4 bases and J dropped 0 bases, with 10 bases sitting between them. In germline, CDR1 is SGHNT, CDR2 YYREEE (reference sequence). CDR3 in DNA: TGTGCCAGCAGCCCCCCGACAGTGAACACTGAAGCTTTCTTT. Translation gives CASSPPTVNTEAFF.

Details on this clone: Sequence at one end of the junction differs from germline and may be a read error. The chain couples TRBV7-9 to TRBJ1-4, with a possible D match to TRBD1 (5 bases). The germline gives CDR1 SEHNR, CDR2 FQNEAQ (reference sequence). CDR3 length: 14 amino acids. CDR3 bases: TGTTCCAGCAGCTTCGGGCAGGGTAATGAAAAACTGTTTTTT. As protein: CSSSFGQGNEKLFF.

V and J are TRBV7-8 and TRBJ2-1, with D possibly being TRBD1 (6 bases). Germline V lookup: CDR1 SGHVS, CDR2 FQNEAQ. This CDR3 spans 15 amino acids. V lost 6 bases to trimming and J lost 4 bases, with 16 bases between them. CDR3 sequence (DNA): TGTGCCAGCAGTTTGGACAGCTACCATTACAATGAGCAGTTCTTC. Amino acid sequence: CASSLDSYHYNEQFF.

The gene calls are TRBV6-1 and TRBJ2-7, with D possibly TRBD2 on 5 matching bases. CDR1 is MNHNS and CDR2 is SASEGT in the germline V gene. Trimming shortened V by 11 bases and J by 0 bases, and 14 bases separated the two germline ends. This CDR3 is 13 amino acids long. The CDR3 protein is CAGSGLSSYEQYF. CDR3 sequence (DNA): TGTGCCGGAAGCGGTTTGAGCTCCTACGAGCAGTACTTC.

The sample holds a few counts of this clone. V usage is TRBV29-1 and J usage is TRBJ2-1, with 12 bases fitting TRBD2. This CDR3 contains 16 residues. Germline lookup yields CDR1 SQVTM and CDR2 ANQGSEA. Unmatched junction bases numbered 6, after V lost 2 bases and J lost 4 bases. CDR3 residues: CSVESTSGSGYNEQFF. The CDR3, as DNA: TGCAGCGTTGAATCGACTAGCGGGAGTGGGTACAATGAGCAGTTCTTC.

This clone has just one count. This chain connects TRBV29-1 to TRBJ2-7; 9 nucleotides line up with TRBD1. This CDR3 is 14 amino acids long. V trimming: 6 bases; J trimming: 0 bases; junction bases outside the gene matches: 6. The germline CDR1 and CDR2 sequences are SQVTM and ANQGSEA. For the CDR3, the DNA is TGCAGCGTCGTCACAGGGGGCACCTCCTACGAGCAGTACTTC. This gives the protein CSVVTGGTSYEQYF.

The rearrangement uses TRBV27 and TRBJ2-5; possible D gene TRBD2, 6 bases. Germline loops: CDR1 MNHEY, CDR2 SMNVEV (reference sequence). Trimming left V 8 bases short and J 5 bases short, with 15 bases between. The CDR3 consists of 13 residues. DNA of the CDR3: TGTGCCAGCGGCCTAAGGGGAGGTGAGACCCAGTACTTC. It is translated as CASGLRGGETQYF.

The V and J genes are TRBV9 and TRBJ1-1; weak D call: TRBD1 (5 bases). Trimming pared 1 base from V and 6 bases from J, leaving 13 bases between. The CDR3 covers 14 residues. From germline, CDR1 is SGDLS and CDR2 YYNGEE. The CDR3 loop reads CASSVSGGVAEAFF. Here the CDR3 DNA reads TGTGCCAGCAGCGTAAGCGGGGGGGTCGCTGAAGCTTTCTTT. Full variable domain (missing parts from reference TRBV9 and TRBJ1-1): DSGVTQTPKHLITATGQRVTLRCSPRSGDLSVYWYQQSLDQGLQFLIQYYNGEERAKGNILERFSAQQFPDLHSELNLSSLELGDSALYFCASSVSGGVAEAFFGQGTRLTVV.

The V and J genes are TRBV11-2 and TRBJ1-2, with 7 bases aligning to TRBD1. The V segment lost 5 bases and the J segment 8 bases; nucleotides outside the gene matches: 14. The CDR3 spans 15 residues. Germline V gene lookup returns CDR1 SGHAT and CDR2 FQNNGV. CDR3 in DNA: TGTGCCAGCAGCCCGGCCTGGTCACAGGGGAACGGCTACACCTTC. Protein product: CASSPAWSQGNGYTF.

The J gene is TRBJ1-3, the V gene TRBV19, with D unresolved. V was pared by 6 bases and J by 2 bases, with 8 bases between. CDR3 length: 13 amino acids. Per germline, CDR1 LNHDA and CDR2 SQIVND (reference sequence). The CDR3 protein is CASSSTTGNTIYF. The CDR3 DNA is TGTGCCAGTAGCTCTACCACTGGAAACACCATATATTTT.

This clone was recorded only once. The chain joins TRBV5-1 to TRBJ2-7; TRBD1 matches at 10 bases. CDR1 is SGHRS and CDR2 is YFSETQ in the germline V gene. V shed 6 bases and J 2 bases; nucleotides not matched to a gene: 17. CDR3 length equals 18 residues. Here the CDR3 reads CASNWGTGADHQPYEQYF. The CDR3, as DNA: TGCGCCAGCAACTGGGGGACAGGGGCTGACCACCAGCCCTACGAGCAGTACTTC.

The chain is built from TRBV4-2 and TRBJ1-5, with 8 bases aligning to TRBD1. J lost 7 bases, V lost 3 bases, and 5 bases had no gene match. This CDR3 has 14 residues. Germline values: CDR1 LGHNA, CDR2 YNFKEQ. The CDR3 sequence is CASSQVTGGQPQHF. The CDR3 coding sequence is TGTGCCAGCAGCCAGGTAACAGGGGGACAGCCCCAGCATTTT.

The chain uses TRBV28 and TRBJ2-7; 7 bases fit TRBD1. Germline V lookup: CDR1 MDHEN, CDR2 SYDVKM. The length of the CDR3 is 13 residues. Trimming took 6 bases from V and 6 from J; bases not matched to a gene: 8. In nucleotides, the CDR3 is TGTGCCAGCAGGATGACAGGGACCAGCGAGCAGTACTTC. Translating gives CASRMTGTSEQYF.

This clone has only a few counts. The chain joins TRBV23-1 to TRBJ2-7, with D perhaps TRBD2 (7 bases). TRBV23-1 is treated as an ORF (open reading frame) with a function not yet certain. The V end lost 7 bases, the J end lost 5 bases, and 15 bases lay between the germline ends. This CDR3 is built from 13 residues. CDR3 coding DNA: TGCGCCAGCACACAGGGAGGGGCCCACGAGCAGTACGTC. Protein sequence: CASTQGGAHEQYV.

This clone has only one observation. The chain recombines TRBV9 with TRBJ2-3; 7 nucleotides line up with TRBD1. Per germline, CDR1 SGDLS and CDR2 YYNGEE. V was clipped by 2 bases and J by 2 bases; unmatched bases: 2. This CDR3 comprises 14 residues. The CDR3 nucleotides read TGTGCCAGCAGCGTCAGGGGGAACACAGATACGCAGTATTTT. Protein: CASSVRGNTDTQYF.